This T cell receptor beta chain stems from a study of regulatory T cells in long-lasting Graves disease. Study-wide results and caveats: The number of shared public clonotypes was higher in persistent patients (2,741) than new patients (under 1,000).

Many counts were recorded for this clonotype. Its specificity is not known. With 0 bases clipped from V and 2 bases from J, the junction kept 0 bases outside the gene matches. The CDR3 covers 15 residues. CDR1 and CDR2 (germline): LGHDT, YNNKEL (reference sequence). Sample time point: newly diagnosed GD, antithyroid drugs for less than 3 months. RNA from PBMCs was the source of the TCR library. The TCR beta library used iRepertoire HTBI primers with Arm-PCR amplification of CDR3. Via MiXCR, TCRdb re-called the multiplex PCR reads, giving one row per CDR3 protein. The sample contains roughly 350,000 distinct CDR3 sequences, roughly 17% of which appear only once. The sample was also linked to a second study, of T cells in Graves' hyperthyroidism and ophthalmopathy. That report notes: Peripheral blood also featured most of the thyroid clonotypes expanded above 0.001.

The gene calls are TRBV3-1 and TRBJ2-5; TRBD2 aligns across 10 bases. This sequence originates from a man between 40 and 49 years old with Graves disease. Source: peripheral blood mononuclear cells (PBMCs), taken at new diagnosis, from a patient treated with antithyroid drugs. CDR3 sequence (DNA): TGTGCCAGCAGCCAAGATAGCGGGGGGCAAGAGACCCAGTACTTC. Encoded protein: CASSQDSGGQETQYF.